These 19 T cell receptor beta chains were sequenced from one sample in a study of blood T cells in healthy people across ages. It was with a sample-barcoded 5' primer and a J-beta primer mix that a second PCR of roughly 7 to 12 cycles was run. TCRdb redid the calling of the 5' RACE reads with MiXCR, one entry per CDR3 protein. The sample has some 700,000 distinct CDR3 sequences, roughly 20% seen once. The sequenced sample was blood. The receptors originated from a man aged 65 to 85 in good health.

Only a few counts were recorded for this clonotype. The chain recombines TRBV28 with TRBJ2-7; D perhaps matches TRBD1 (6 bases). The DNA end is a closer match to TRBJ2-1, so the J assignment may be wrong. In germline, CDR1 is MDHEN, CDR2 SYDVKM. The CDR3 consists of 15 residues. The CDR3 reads CASSPAGDRDNEQFF. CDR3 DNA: TGTGCCAGCAGTCCAGCAGGGGATAGGGACAATGAGCAGTTCTTC.

The CDR3 nucleotides are TGTGCCAGCAGTTTGAACAGGGTCTCCTACGAGCAGTACTTC. Translated, it gives CASSLNRVSYEQYF. The chain uses TRBV11-2 and TRBJ2-1; D perhaps matches TRBD1 (6 bases). The DNA end is more similar to TRBJ2-7, so the J call may be wrong. The CDR3 is made up of 14 amino acids. Germline V gene data show CDR1 as SGHAT and CDR2 as FQNNGV.

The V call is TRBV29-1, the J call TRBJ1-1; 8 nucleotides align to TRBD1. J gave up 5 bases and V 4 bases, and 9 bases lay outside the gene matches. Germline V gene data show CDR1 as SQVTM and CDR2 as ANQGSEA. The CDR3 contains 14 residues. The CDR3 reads CSVGAATGGTEAFF. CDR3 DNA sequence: TGCAGCGTTGGGGCCGCCACAGGGGGGACTGAAGCTTTCTTT.

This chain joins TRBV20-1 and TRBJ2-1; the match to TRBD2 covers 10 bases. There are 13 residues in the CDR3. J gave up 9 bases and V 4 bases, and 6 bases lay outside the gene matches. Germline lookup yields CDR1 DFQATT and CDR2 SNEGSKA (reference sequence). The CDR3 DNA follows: TGCAGTGCTAACCTAGCGGGAGTCGTTGAGCAGTTCTTC. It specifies CSANLAGVVEQFF.

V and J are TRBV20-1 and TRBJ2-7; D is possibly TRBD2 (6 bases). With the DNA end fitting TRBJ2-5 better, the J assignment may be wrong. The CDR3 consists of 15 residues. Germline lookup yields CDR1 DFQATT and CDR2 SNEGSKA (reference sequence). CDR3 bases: TGCAGTGCTAGTCGAGCGGGCACCAACCAAGAGACCCAGTACTTC. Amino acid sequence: CSASRAGTNQETQYF.

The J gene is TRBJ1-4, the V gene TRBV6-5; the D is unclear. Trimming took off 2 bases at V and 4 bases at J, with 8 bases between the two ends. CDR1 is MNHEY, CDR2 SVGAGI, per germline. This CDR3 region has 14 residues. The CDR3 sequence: CASSYGQHNEKLFF. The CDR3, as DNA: TGTGCCAGCAGTTACGGCCAGCATAATGAAAAACTGTTTTTT.

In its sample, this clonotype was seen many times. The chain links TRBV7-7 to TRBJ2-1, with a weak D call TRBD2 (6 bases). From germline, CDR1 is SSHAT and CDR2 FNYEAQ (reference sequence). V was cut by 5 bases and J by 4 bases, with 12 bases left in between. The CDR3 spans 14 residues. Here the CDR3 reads CASSPGLSYNEQFF. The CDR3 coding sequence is TGTGCCAGCAGCCCGGGACTCAGTTACAATGAGCAGTTCTTC.

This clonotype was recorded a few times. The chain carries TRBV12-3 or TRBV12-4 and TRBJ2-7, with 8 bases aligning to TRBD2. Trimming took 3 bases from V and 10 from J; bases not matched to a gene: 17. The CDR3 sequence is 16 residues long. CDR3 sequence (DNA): TGTGCCAGCAGTTTCGTAGGGAGCGGGAGAAGGGAGGCCCAGTACTTC. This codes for CASSFVGSGRREAQYF.

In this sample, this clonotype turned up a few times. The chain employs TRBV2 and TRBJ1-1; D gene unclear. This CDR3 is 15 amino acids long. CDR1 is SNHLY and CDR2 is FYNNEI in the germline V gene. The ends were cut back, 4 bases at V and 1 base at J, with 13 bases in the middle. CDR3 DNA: TGTGCCAGCAGTGTCTCCGGACGCCCGAACACTGAAGCTTTCTTT. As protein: CASSVSGRPNTEAFF.

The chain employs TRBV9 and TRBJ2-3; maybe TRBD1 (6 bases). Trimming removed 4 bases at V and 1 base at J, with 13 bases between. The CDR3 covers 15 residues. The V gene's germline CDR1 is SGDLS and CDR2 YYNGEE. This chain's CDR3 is CASSPRQVGTDTQYF. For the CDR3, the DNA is TGTGCCAGCAGCCCCAGACAGGTGGGCACAGATACGCAGTATTTT.

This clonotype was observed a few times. The CDR3 sequence: CASKDQQRRNTEAFF. The DNA for the CDR3 is TGTGCCAGCAAAGACCAACAGCGGAGGAACACTGAAGCTTTCTTT. The gene calls are TRBV6-6 and TRBJ1-1; no firm D call. The CDR3 has 15 residues. Germline CDR1 reads MNHNY; CDR2 reads SVGAGI (reference sequence). Trimming removed 7 bases at V and 1 base at J, with 16 bases between.

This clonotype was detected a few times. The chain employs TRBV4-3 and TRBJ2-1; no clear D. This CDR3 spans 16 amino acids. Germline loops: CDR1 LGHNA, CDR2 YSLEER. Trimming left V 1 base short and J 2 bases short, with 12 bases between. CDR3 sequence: CASSQGFGGTYNEQFF. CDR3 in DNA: TGCGCCAGCAGCCAAGGCTTCGGCGGAACCTACAATGAGCAGTTCTTC.

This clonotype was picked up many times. Here the CDR3 reads CSVDRGSAQETQYF. As DNA, the CDR3 is TGCAGCGTTGACAGGGGGAGCGCACAAGAGACCCAGTACTTC. The chain couples TRBV29-1 to TRBJ2-5; 7 bases line up with TRBD1. Unmatched junction bases numbered 6, after V lost 3 bases and J lost 2 bases. Germline loops: CDR1 SQVTM, CDR2 ANQGSEA. The CDR3 sequence is 14 residues long. Supplemented by reference TRBV29-1 and TRBJ2-5, the full variable domain reads SAVISQKPSRDICQRGTSLTIQCQVDSQVTMMFWYRQQPGQSLTLIATANQGSEATYESGFVIDKFPISRPNLTFSTLTVSNMSPEDSSIYLCSVDRGSAQETQYFGPGTRLLVL.

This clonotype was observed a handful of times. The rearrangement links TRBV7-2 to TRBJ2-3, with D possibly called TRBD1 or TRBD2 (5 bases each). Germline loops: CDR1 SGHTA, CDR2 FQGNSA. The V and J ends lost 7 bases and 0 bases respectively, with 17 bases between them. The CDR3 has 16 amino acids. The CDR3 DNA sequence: TGTGCCAGCATACCCGGGACCAGGAGAAGCACAGATACGCAGTATTTT. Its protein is CASIPGTRRSTDTQYF.

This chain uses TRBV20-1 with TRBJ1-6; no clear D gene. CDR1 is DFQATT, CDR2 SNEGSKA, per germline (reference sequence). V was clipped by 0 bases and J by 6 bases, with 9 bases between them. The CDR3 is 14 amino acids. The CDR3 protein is CSAREVNSNSPLHF. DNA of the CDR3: TGCAGTGCTAGAGAGGTGAACAGTAATTCACCCCTCCACTTT.

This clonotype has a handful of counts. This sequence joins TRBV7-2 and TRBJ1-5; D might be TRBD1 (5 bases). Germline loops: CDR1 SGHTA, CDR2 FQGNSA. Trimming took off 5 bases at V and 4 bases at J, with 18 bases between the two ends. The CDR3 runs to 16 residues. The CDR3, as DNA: TGTGCCAGCAGCGAAAGTGGGACGATGGGGAATCAGCCCCAGCATTTT. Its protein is CASSESGTMGNQPQHF.

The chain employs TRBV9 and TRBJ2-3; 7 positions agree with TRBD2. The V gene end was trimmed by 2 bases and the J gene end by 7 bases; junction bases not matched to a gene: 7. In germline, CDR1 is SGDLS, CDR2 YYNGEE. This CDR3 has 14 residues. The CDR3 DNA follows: TGTGCCAGCAGCGTGGCACTAGCGATCAATACGCAGTATTTT. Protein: CASSVALAINTQYF.

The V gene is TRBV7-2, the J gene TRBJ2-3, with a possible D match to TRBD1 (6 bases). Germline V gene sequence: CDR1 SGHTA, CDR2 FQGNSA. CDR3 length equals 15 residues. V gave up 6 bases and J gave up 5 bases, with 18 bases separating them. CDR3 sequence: CASRQTGFRVDTQYF. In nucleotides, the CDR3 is TGTGCCAGCAGACAAACAGGGTTCCGGGTAGATACGCAGTATTTT.

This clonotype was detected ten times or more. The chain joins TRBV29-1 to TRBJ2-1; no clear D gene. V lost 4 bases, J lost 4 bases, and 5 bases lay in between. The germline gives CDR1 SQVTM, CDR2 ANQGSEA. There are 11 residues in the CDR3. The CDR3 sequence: CSVAEYNEQFF. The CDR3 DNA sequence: TGCAGCGTTGCGGAGTACAATGAGCAGTTCTTC.